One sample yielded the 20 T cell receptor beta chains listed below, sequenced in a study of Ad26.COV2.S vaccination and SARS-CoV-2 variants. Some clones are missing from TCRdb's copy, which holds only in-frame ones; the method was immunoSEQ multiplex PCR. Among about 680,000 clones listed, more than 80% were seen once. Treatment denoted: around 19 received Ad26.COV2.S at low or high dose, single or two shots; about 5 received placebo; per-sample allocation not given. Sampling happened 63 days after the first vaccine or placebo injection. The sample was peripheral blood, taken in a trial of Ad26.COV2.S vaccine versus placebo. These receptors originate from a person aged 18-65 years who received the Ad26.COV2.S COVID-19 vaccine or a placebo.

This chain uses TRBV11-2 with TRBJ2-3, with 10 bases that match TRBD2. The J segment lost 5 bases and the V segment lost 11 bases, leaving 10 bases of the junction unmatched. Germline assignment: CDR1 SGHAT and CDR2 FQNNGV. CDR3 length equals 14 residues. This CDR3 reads CAGAPAGGLDTQYF. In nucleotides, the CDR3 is TGTGCCGGAGCTCCAGCGGGAGGGCTAGATACGCAGTATTTT.

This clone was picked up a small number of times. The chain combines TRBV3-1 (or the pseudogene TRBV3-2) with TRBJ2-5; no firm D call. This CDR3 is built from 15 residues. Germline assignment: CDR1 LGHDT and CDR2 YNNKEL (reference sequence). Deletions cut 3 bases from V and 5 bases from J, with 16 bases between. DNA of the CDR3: TGTGCCAGCAGCCAGGGAATGGAGAGATGGGAGACCCAGTACTTC. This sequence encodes CASSQGMERWETQYF.

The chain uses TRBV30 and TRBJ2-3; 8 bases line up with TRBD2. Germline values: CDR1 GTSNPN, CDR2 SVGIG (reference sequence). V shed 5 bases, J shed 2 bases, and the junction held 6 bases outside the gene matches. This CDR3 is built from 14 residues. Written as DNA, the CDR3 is TGTGCCTGGGGCGGGAGGCCCAACACAGATACGCAGTATTTT. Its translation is CAWGGRPNTDTQYF.

CDR3 nucleotide sequence: TGTGCCAGCAGCTTATCGCAGTATTTT. Protein product: CASSLSQYF. The V gene is TRBV5-8, the J gene TRBJ2-3; D not resolved. V lost 2 bases and J lost 10, with 2 bases in between. This CDR3 spans 9 amino acids. Germline-derived CDR1 and CDR2 are SGHTS and YDEGEE. Supplemented by reference TRBV5-8 and TRBJ2-3, the full variable domain reads EAGVTQSPTHLIKTRGQQATLRCSPISGHTSVYWYQQALGLGLQFLLWYDEGEERNRGNFPPRFSGRQFPNYSSELNVNALELEDSALYLCASSLSQYFGPGTRLTVL.

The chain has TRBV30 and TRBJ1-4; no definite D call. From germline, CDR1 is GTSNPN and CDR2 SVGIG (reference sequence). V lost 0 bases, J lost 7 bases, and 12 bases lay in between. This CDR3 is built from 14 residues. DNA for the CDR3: TGTGCCTGGAGTGTTACCCCCCTTGTTGAAAAACTGTTTTTT. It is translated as CAWSVTPLVEKLFF.

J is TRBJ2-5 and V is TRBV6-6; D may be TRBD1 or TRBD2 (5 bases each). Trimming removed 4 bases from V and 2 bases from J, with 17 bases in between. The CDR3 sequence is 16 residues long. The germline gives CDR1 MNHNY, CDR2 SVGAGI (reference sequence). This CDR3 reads CASSSTLGTYQETQYF. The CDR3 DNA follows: TGTGCCAGCAGTTCCACACTCGGGACGTATCAAGAGACCCAGTACTTC.

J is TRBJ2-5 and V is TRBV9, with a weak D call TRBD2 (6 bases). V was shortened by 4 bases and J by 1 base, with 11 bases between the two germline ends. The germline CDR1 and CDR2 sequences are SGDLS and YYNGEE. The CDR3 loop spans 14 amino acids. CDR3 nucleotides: TGTGCCAGCAGCCCAAGACTAGTCCAAGAGACCCAGTACTTC. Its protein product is CASSPRLVQETQYF.

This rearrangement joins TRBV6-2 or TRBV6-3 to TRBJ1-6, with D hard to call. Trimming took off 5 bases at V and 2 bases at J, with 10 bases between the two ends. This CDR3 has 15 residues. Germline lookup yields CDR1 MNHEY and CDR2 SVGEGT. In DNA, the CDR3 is TGTGCCAGCAGTCGGGGAGGGACCTATAATTCACCCCTCCACTTT. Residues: CASSRGGTYNSPLHF.

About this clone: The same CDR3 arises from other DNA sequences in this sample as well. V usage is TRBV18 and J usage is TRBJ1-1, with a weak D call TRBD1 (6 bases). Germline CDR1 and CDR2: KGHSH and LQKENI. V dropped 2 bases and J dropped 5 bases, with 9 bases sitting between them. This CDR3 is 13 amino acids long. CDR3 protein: CASSPNRDTEAFF. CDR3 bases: TGTGCCAGCTCACCAAACAGGGATACTGAAGCTTTCTTT. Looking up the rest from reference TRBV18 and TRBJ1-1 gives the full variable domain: NAGVMQNPRHLVRRRGQEARLRCSPMKGHSHVYWYRQLPEEGLKFMVYLQKENIIDESGMPKERFSAEFPKEGPSILRIQQVVRGDSAAYFCASSPNRDTEAFFGQGTRLTVV.

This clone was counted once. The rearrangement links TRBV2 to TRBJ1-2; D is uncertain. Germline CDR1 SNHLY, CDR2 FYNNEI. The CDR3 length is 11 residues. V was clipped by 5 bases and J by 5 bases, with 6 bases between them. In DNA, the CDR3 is TGTGCCAGCAGTTTTGGATATGGCTACACCTTC. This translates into CASSFGYGYTF. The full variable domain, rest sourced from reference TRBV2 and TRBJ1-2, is EPEVTQTPSHQVTQMGQEVILRCVPISNHLYFYWYRQILGQKVEFLVSFYNNEISEKSEIFDDQFSVERPDGSNFTLKIRSTKLEDSAMYFCASSFGYGYTFGSGTRLTVV.

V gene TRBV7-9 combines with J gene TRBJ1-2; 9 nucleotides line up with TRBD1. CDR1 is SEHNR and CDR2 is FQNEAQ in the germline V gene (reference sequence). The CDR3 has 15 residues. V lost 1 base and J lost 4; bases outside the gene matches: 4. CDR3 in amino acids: CASSLGDRASYGYTF. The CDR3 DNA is TGTGCCAGCAGCTTAGGGGACAGGGCGTCCTATGGCTACACCTTC.

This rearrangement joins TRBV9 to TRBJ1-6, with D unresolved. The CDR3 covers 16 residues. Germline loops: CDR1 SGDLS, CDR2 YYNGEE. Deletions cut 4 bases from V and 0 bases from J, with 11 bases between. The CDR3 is CASSPRPSSYNSPLHF. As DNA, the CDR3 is TGTGCCAGCAGCCCCAGACCCAGCTCCTATAATTCACCCCTCCACTTT.

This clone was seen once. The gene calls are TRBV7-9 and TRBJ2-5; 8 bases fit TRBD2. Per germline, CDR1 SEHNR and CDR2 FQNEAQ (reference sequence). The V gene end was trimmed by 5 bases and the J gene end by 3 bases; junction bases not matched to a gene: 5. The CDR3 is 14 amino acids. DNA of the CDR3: TGTGCCAGCAGCGACGGGACTAGGGAAGAGACCCAGTACTTC. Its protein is CASSDGTREETQYF.

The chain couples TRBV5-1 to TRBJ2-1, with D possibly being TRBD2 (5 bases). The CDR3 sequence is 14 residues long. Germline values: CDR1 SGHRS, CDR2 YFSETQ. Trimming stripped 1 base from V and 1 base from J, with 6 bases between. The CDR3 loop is CASSLRESYNEQFF. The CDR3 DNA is TGCGCCAGCAGCTTGAGGGAGTCCTACAATGAGCAGTTCTTC.

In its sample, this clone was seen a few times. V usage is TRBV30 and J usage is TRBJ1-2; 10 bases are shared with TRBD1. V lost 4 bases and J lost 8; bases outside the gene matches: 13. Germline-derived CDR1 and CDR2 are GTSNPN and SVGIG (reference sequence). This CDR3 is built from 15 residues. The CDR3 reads CAWKTGGSVWGGYTF. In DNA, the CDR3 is TGTGCCTGGAAGACAGGGGGCTCAGTATGGGGAGGCTACACCTTC.

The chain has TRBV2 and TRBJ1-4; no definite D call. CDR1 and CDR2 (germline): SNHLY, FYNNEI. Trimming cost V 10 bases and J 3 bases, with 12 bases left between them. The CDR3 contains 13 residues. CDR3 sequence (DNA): TGTGCCACCGAATCAGGATCTAATGAAAAACTGTTTTTT. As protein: CATESGSNEKLFF.

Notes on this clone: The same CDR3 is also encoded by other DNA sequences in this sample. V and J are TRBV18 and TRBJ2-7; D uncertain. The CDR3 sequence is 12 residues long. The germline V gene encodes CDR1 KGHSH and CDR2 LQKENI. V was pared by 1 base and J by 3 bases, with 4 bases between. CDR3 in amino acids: CASSPQLYEQYF. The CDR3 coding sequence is TGTGCCAGCTCACCACAACTCTACGAGCAGTACTTC.

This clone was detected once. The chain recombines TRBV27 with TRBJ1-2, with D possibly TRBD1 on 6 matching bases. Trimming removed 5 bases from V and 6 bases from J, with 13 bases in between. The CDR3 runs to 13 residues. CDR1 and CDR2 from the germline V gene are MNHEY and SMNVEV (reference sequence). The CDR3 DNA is TGTGCCAGCAGTGAGCACAGGGAGAATGGCTACACCTTC. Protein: CASSEHRENGYTF.

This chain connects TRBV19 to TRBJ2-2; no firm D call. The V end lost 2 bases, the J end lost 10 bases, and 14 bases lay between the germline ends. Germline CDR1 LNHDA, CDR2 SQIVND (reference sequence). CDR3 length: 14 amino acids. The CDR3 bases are TGTGCCAGTAGTATAACGACCATCAGTGAGGAGCTGTTTTTT. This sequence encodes CASSITTISEELFF.

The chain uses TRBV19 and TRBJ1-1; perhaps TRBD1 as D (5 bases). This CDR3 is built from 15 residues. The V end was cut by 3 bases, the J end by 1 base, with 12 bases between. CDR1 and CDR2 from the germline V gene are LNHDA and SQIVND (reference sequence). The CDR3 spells CASSIRGTENTEAFF. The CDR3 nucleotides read TGTGCCAGTAGTATTCGGGGGACCGAGAACACTGAAGCTTTCTTT.